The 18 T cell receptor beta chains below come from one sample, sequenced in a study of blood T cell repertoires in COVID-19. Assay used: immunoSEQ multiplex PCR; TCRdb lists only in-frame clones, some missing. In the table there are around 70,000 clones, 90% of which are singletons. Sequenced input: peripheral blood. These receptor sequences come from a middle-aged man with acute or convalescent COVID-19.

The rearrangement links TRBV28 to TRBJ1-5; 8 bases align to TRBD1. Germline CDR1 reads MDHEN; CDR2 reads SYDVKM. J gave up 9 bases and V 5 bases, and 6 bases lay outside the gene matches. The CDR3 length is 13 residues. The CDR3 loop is CASSRDRYRPQHF. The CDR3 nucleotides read TGTGCCAGCAGTCGGGACAGGTACCGGCCCCAGCATTTT. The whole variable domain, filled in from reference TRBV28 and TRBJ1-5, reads DVKVTQSSRYLVKRTGEKVFLECVQDMDHENMFWYRQDPGLGLRLIYFSYDVKMKEKGDIPEGYSVSREKKERFSLILESASTNQTSMYLCASSRDRYRPQHFGDGTRLSIL.

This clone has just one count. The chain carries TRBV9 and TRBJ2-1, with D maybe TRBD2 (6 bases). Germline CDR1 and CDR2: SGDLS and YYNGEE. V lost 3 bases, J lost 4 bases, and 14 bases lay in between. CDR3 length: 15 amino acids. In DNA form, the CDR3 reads TGTGCCAGCAGCGGCCCTAGCGCCGTATACAATGAGCAGTTCTTC. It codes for CASSGPSAVYNEQFF.

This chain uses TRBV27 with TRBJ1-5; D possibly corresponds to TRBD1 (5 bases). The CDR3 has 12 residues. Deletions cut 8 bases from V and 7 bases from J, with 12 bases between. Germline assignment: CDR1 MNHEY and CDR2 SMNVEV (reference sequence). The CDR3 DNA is TGTGCCAGCGGCCCGACAGACCAGCCCCAGCATTTT. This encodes CASGPTDQPQHF.

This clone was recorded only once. CDR3: CASSIVGGLQVEDHNQPQHF. In nucleotides, the CDR3 is TGTGCCAGTAGTATAGTTGGAGGGCTACAGGTGGAGGACCACAATCAGCCCCAGCATTTT. The chain couples TRBV19 to TRBJ1-5; tentatively, D is TRBD1 (5 bases). Germline-derived CDR1 and CDR2 are LNHDA and SQIVND (reference sequence). V gave up 1 base and J gave up 3 bases, with 25 bases separating them. The CDR3 consists of 20 residues.

CDR3 nucleotide sequence: TGTGCCAGCAGCGTAGACCAGGGTGTTTATTACGAGCAGTACTTC. It encodes CASSVDQGVYYEQYF. J is TRBJ2-7 and V is TRBV9; D perhaps matches TRBD1 (5 bases). Trimming shortened V by 0 bases and J by 4 bases, and 14 bases separated the two germline ends. CDR1 SGDLS and CDR2 YYNGEE come from the germline V gene. The CDR3 has 15 amino acids.

Here the CDR3 DNA reads TGTGCCAGCAGTTTGGGTTCGACAGGAAAGTACGAGCAGTACTTC. Its translation is CASSLGSTGKYEQYF. This chain joins TRBV28 and TRBJ2-7, with D possibly matching TRBD1 (6 bases). Germline-derived CDR1 and CDR2 are MDHEN and SYDVKM. The V end was cut by 3 bases, the J end by 4 bases, with 16 bases between. The CDR3 is made up of 15 amino acids.

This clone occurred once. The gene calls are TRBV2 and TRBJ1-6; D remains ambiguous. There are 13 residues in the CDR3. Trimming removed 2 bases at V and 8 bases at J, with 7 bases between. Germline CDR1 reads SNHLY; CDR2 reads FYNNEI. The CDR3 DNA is TGTGCCAGCAGTGAAAGCAGGTATTCACCCCTCCACTTT. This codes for CASSESRYSPLHF.

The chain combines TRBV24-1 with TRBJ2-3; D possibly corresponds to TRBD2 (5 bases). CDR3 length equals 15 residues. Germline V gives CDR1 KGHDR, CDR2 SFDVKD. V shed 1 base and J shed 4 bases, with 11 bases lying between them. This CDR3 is CATSDFRGSADTQYF. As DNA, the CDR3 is TGTGCCACCAGTGATTTCCGGGGTTCTGCAGATACGCAGTATTTT.

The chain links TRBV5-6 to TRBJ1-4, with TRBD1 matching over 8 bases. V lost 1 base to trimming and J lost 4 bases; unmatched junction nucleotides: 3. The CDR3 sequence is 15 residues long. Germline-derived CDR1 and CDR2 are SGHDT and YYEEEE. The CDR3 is CASSLRTGSNEKLFF. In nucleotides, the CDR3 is TGTGCCAGCAGCTTGAGGACAGGGAGTAATGAAAAACTGTTTTTT.

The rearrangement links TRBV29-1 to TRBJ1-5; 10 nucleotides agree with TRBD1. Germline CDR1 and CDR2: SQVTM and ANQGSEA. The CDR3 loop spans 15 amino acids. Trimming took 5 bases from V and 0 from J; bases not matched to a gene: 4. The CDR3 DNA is TGCAGCGTTAGGACAGGGGGGTATAGCAATCAGCCCCAGCATTTT. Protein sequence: CSVRTGGYSNQPQHF.

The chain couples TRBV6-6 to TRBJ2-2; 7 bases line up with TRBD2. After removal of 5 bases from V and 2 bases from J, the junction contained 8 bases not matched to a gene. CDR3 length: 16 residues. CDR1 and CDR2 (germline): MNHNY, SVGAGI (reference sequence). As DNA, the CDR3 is TGTGCCAGCAGTCGGTGGGGAGGGCTTAACACCGGGGAGCTGTTTTTT. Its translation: CASSRWGGLNTGELFF.

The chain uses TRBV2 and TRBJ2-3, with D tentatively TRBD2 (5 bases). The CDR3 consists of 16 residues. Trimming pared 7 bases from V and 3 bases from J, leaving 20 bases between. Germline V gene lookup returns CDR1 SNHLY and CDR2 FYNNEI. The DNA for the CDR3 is TGTGCCAGCACTAGACCGAGGGCGGGTGATACAGATACGCAGTATTTT. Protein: CASTRPRAGDTDTQYF.

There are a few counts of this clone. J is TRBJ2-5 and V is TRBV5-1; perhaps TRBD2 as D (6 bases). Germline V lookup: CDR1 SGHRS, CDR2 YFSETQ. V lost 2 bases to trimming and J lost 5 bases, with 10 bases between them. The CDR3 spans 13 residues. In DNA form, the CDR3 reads TGCGCCAGCAGCTTAACTAGCTGGGAGACCCAGTACTTC. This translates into CASSLTSWETQYF.

The CDR3 sequence: CASSLAHRGWTQYF. The CDR3, as DNA: TGTGCCAGCAGCTTGGCACATCGGGGGTGGACGCAGTATTTT. The V call is TRBV5-6, the J call TRBJ2-3, with D possibly being TRBD2 (6 bases). CDR1 and CDR2 (germline): SGHDT, YYEEEE. Trimming removed 0 bases from V and 9 bases from J, with 14 bases in between. The CDR3 is 14 amino acids.

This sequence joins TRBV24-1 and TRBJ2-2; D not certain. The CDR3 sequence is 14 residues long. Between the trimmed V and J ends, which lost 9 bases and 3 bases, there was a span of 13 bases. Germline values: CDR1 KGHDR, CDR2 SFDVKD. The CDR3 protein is CATFPRVDTGELFF. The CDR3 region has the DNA TGTGCCACCTTCCCGAGAGTGGACACCGGGGAGCTGTTTTTT.

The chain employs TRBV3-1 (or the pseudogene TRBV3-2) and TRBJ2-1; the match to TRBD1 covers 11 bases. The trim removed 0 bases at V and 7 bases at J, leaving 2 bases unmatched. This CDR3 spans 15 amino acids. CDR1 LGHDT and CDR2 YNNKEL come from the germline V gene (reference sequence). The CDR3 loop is CASSQEGTGGNEQFF. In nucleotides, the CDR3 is TGTGCCAGCAGCCAAGAAGGGACAGGGGGGAATGAGCAGTTCTTC.

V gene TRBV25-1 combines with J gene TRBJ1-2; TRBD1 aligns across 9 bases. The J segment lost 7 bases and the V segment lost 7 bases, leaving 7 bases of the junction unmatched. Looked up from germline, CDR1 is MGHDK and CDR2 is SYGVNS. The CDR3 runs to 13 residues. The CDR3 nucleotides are TGTGCCAGCACGGCCGGGACAGGGCTTGGCTACACCTTC. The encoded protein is CASTAGTGLGYTF.

The CDR3 region is CASSLRQGASGELFF. CDR3 coding DNA: TGTGCCAGCAGTTTGAGACAGGGGGCTTCCGGGGAGCTGTTTTTT. The chain is built from TRBV28 and TRBJ2-2; 10 bases are shared with TRBD1. Germline loops: CDR1 MDHEN, CDR2 SYDVKM. J gave up 6 bases and V 3 bases, and 4 bases lay outside the gene matches. This CDR3 comprises 15 residues.